This is a list of T cell receptor beta chains from one sample in a study of CD8+ T cells in alopecia areata. Generated by immunoSEQ multiplex PCR, the TCRdb table keeps only in-frame clones and is missing some. The table shows 120,000 to 150,000 clones, with roughly 50% occurring only once. The sample consisted of CD4+ T cells sorted from blood. The receptors were sampled from a human donor with alopecia areata. Each CDR3 is given with its conserved first and last residue. The D gene is left open where the match is weak. Some rows mark clone size as missing; the rest say once, few, many or name a class of expanded clone.

TGTGCCAGCAGTACCTACAATGAGCAGTTCTTC	CASSTYNEQFF	TRBV6-5	TRBJ2-1	NA	NA
TGCAGCGCGACCGAGGGTCTGGATGAGCAGTTCTTC	CSATEGLDEQFF	TRBV29-1	TRBJ2-1	NA	NA
TGTGCCAGCAGACTACAGGGGCGGGAGTTCTTC	CASRLQGREFF	TRBV28	TRBJ2-1	TRBD1	NA
TGCGCCAGCAGCATCTCGACAGGGGAAAAACTGTTTTTT	CASSISTGEKLFF	TRBV5-1	TRBJ1-4	TRBD1	few
TGTGCCAGCTCACCAACTAATGAAAAACTGTTTTTT	CASSPTNEKLFF	TRBV18	TRBJ1-4	NA	NA
TGTGCCAGCAGTTCAGAGACAGGTGGAGACGAGCAGTACTTC	CASSSETGGDEQYF	TRBV27	TRBJ2-7	NA	NA
TGTGCCAGCAGTGACGCCCGCACAGATACGCAGTATTTT	CASSDARTDTQYF	TRBV2	TRBJ2-3	NA	NA
TGTGCCAGCAGTGAAGCGGTCATCTTATCTGGAAACACCATATATTTT	CASSEAVILSGNTIYF	TRBV6-1	TRBJ1-3	NA	few
TGTGCCTGGAGTGCAGGACTAGCGGGACCCTACGAGCAGTACTTC	CAWSAGLAGPYEQYF	TRBV30	TRBJ2-7	TRBD2	few
TGTGCCAGCACCCAGGGGGACGAGCAGTACTTC	CASTQGDEQYF	TRBV2	TRBJ2-7	TRBD1	few
TGTGCCAGCAGCCAACGGGGTCCGTTCACCGGGGAGCTGTTTTTT	CASSQRGPFTGELFF	TRBV14	TRBJ2-2	NA	NA
TGTGCCAGCAGTTTAGGCCTCGGGACTAGCTCTGGGGAGCAGTACTTC	CASSLGLGTSSGEQYF	TRBV27	TRBJ2-7	TRBD2	NA
TGTGCCAGCAGCCAACGACAGGGAAATCAGCCCCAGCATTTT	CASSQRQGNQPQHF	TRBV7-2	TRBJ1-5	TRBD1	NA
TGTGCCAGCAGTTCCCCTGGACTAGCGGGAGGCTACGAGCAGTACTTC	CASSSPGLAGGYEQYF	TRBV28	TRBJ2-7	TRBD2	NA
TGTGCCTGGAGTGTAGGTCCGGCCGGGGAGCTGTTTTTT	CAWSVGPAGELFF	TRBV30	TRBJ2-2	NA	NA
TGTGCCAGCAGTTACTCAGGGACAGGGGGCGATAAGCAGTTCTTC	CASSYSGTGGDKQFF	TRBV6-5	TRBJ2-1	TRBD1	few
TGCAGCTATCGGGTGGTCGGGGAGACCCAGTACTTC	CSYRVVGETQYF	TRBV29-1	TRBJ2-5	NA	NA
TGCGCCAGCAGCTTGAGTAGGACTAGCGTAATGGGAGAGACCCAGTACTTC	CASSLSRTSVMGETQYF	TRBV5-1	TRBJ2-5	TRBD2	NA
TGTGCCAGTAATCCCCCCGGGGCAGCCTATGGCTACACCTTC	CASNPPGAAYGYTF	TRBV19	TRBJ1-2	NA	NA
TGCGCCAGCAGCTTGGTTTCGTACAATGAGCAGTTCTTC	CASSLVSYNEQFF	TRBV5-1	TRBJ2-1	NA	NA
TGCGCCAGCAGCTTAGGCGGGGAAATTTACGAGCAGTACTTC	CASSLGGEIYEQYF	TRBV5-1	TRBJ2-7	NA	NA
TGTGCCAGCATTACCGGGCACCCCTGGTCCTACGAGCAGTACTTC	CASITGHPWSYEQYF	TRBV27	TRBJ2-7	NA	NA
TGTGCCAGCAGCCAGAGGTGGGGAGAGACCCAGTACTTC	CASSQRWGETQYF	TRBV14	TRBJ2-5	NA	NA
TGTGCCTGGAGCGGTACAGGGGTTCAGCCCCAGCATTTT	CAWSGTGVQPQHF	TRBV30	TRBJ1-5	TRBD1	NA